The 27 T cell receptor beta chains given below trace back to one sample, sequenced in a study of response to subunit inactivated influenza vaccine. TCRdb redid the calling of the RT-PCR reads with MiXCR, one entry per CDR3 protein. Among about 240,000 distinct CDR3 sequences listed, 12% were seen once. The specimen comprised non-naive T cells sorted from PBMCs, sampled 14 to 15 days before vaccination. The receptors here all came from a man aged 45-60 years who received an inactivated influenza vaccine.

V gene TRBV29-1 combines with J gene TRBJ2-1, with D possibly matching TRBD1 (5 bases). The CDR3 covers 13 residues. The germline V gene has CDR1 SQVTM and CDR2 ANQGSEA. The V end lost 2 bases, the J end lost 8 bases, and 13 bases lay between the germline ends. In DNA, the CDR3 is TGCAGCGTTGAACCTCTGATCAGGGATGAGCAGTTCTTC. Translated: CSVEPLIRDEQFF.

This clonotype was detected ten times or more. DNA for the CDR3: TGCGCCAGCAGCTTGGCCCGTTTTGGCTACGAGCAGTACTTC. Protein product: CASSLARFGYEQYF. The chain recombines TRBV5-1 with TRBJ2-7; D gene uncertain. The CDR3 runs 14 residues. Trimming removed 0 bases at V and 3 bases at J, with 10 bases between. The germline V gene has CDR1 SGHRS and CDR2 YFSETQ.

This chain uses TRBV7-6 with TRBJ2-3; D is possibly TRBD1 or TRBD2 (5 bases each). V was pared by 5 bases and J by 4 bases, with 16 bases between. The CDR3 spans 15 residues. Germline assignment: CDR1 SGHVS and CDR2 FNYEAQ. The DNA of the CDR3 is TGTGCCAGCAGCCTCACTCCGGGACGCGCAGATACGCAGTATTTT. It encodes CASSLTPGRADTQYF.

The chain combines TRBV5-6 with TRBJ2-7; D may be TRBD2 (5 bases). This CDR3 is built from 12 residues. The germline gives CDR1 SGHDT, CDR2 YYEEEE. Trimming removed 4 bases from V and 7 bases from J, with 12 bases in between. The CDR3 protein is CASSLATGEQYF. CDR3 DNA sequence: TGTGCCAGCAGCCTGGCGACGGGAGAGCAGTACTTC.

This clonotype occurred a few times. The genes are TRBV20-1 and TRBJ2-7, with 12 bases that match TRBD2. This CDR3 comprises 15 residues. Trimming at V came to 2 bases and at J to 0 bases, leaving 2 bases not matched to a gene. Per the germline V gene, CDR1 is DFQATT and CDR2 is SNEGSKA (reference sequence). Here the CDR3 reads CSARRLAGASYEQYF. Written as DNA, the CDR3 is TGCAGTGCTAGAAGACTAGCGGGGGCCTCCTACGAGCAGTACTTC.

There are a few counts of this clonotype. The V call is TRBV7-2, the J call TRBJ2-3, with D uncertain. The V end lost 4 bases, the J end lost 0 bases, and 8 bases lay between the germline ends. CDR3 size: 14 residues. The germline CDR1 and CDR2 sequences are SGHTA and FQGNSA. CDR3 in amino acids: CASSSRQSTDTQYF. In nucleotides, the CDR3 is TGTGCCAGCAGCTCACGGCAGAGCACAGATACGCAGTATTTT.

In its sample, this clonotype was seen many times. This chain joins TRBV7-9 and TRBJ1-2, with 7 bases matching TRBD1. The CDR3 runs 14 residues. CDR1 and CDR2 (germline): SEHNR, FQNEAQ (reference sequence). The V gene end was trimmed by 1 base and the J gene end by 7 bases; junction bases not matched to a gene: 6. The CDR3 loop reads CASSLGQGESGYTF. The DNA of the CDR3 is TGTGCCAGCAGCTTAGGACAGGGAGAAAGTGGCTACACCTTC.

The CDR3 DNA follows: TGTGCCAGCAGCTTAGTGGGAGGGCCTGGCGAGCAGTACTTC. It yields the protein CASSLVGGPGEQYF. The chain recombines TRBV7-8 with TRBJ2-7, with TRBD2 matching over 7 bases. The CDR3 has 14 amino acids. V was pared by 1 base and J by 6 bases, with 6 bases of the junction left unmatched. Germline CDR1 is SGHVS and CDR2 is FQNEAQ.

The rearrangement joins TRBV4-2 to TRBJ2-3; D not certain. This CDR3 has 16 residues. Germline CDR1 LGHNA, CDR2 YNFKEQ. Trimming took off 0 bases at V and 6 bases at J, with 16 bases between the two ends. CDR3 bases: TGTGCCAGCAGCCAAGATAAGGGTGGGGTCTCGGATACGCAGTATTTT. This codes for CASSQDKGGVSDTQYF.

The DNA of the CDR3 is TGCGCCAGCAGCGACTTACGACAGGGTGGTGGGGCCAACGTCCTGACTTTC. It is translated as CASSDLRQGGGANVLTF. The chain recombines TRBV5-1 with TRBJ2-6; 7 bases match TRBD1. The germline V gene has CDR1 SGHRS and CDR2 YFSETQ. J gave up 3 bases and V 4 bases, and 10 bases lay outside the gene matches. The CDR3 loop spans 17 amino acids.

CDR3 protein: CRAAQMNTEAFF. The CDR3 DNA reads as TGCAGGGCAGCCCAGATGAACACTGAAGCTTTCTTT. The rearrangement joins TRBV20-1 to TRBJ1-1; D remains unclear. This CDR3 comprises 12 residues. CDR1 is DFQATT, CDR2 SNEGSKA, per germline (reference sequence).

This clonotype was seen many times. The chain combines TRBV14 with TRBJ2-2; D is ambiguous. V shed 2 bases and J shed 3 bases, with 7 bases lying between them. Germline V gene data show CDR1 as SGHDN and CDR2 as FVKESK. The CDR3 loop spans 14 amino acids. The DNA for the CDR3 is TGTGCCAGCAGCCAAAACAGCGACACCGGGGAGCTGTTTTTT. This encodes CASSQNSDTGELFF.

This clonotype was recorded many times. CDR3 amino acids: CASSEGGGELYNEQFF. CDR3 nucleotide sequence: TGTGCCAGCAGTGAAGGGGGGGGGGAGTTGTACAATGAGCAGTTCTTC. V and J are TRBV2 and TRBJ2-1; 7 positions match TRBD2. V gave up 1 base and J gave up 4 bases; unmatched junction bases: 7. The CDR3 runs to 16 residues. CDR1 and CDR2 (germline): SNHLY, FYNNEI.

In its sample, this clonotype was seen many times. This rearrangement joins TRBV10-2 to TRBJ2-3, with 7 bases that match TRBD2. Per the germline V gene, CDR1 is WSHSY and CDR2 is SAAADI. This CDR3 has 15 residues. Trimming removed 6 bases from V and 2 bases from J; junction bases left unmatched: 8. DNA of the CDR3: TGCGCCAGCAGGGCTACTAGCGTCTACACAGATACGCAGTATTTT. Its protein is CASRATSVYTDTQYF.

Regarding this clonotype: This clone may be a read error of a much larger clone one base away. The rearrangement links TRBV28 to TRBJ2-1; the D gene is possibly TRBD1 (6 bases). The DNA end lines up better with TRBJ2-7; the J call may be wrong. The CDR3 is 12 amino acids. Germline-derived CDR1 and CDR2 are MDHEN and SYDVKM. CDR3 in amino acids: CATDDRYNEQYF. The CDR3 DNA sequence: TGTGCCACCGACGACAGGTACAATGAGCAGTACTTC.

This clonotype was observed once. This chain uses TRBV6-6 with TRBJ2-3, with no clear D. Deletions cut 5 bases from V and 1 base from J, with 13 bases between. Germline V gives CDR1 MNHNY, CDR2 SVGAGI (reference sequence). The CDR3 is 15 residues long. The CDR3 region has the DNA TGTGCCAGCAGTCTGACACTGGTCGGCACAGATACGCAGTATTTT. This sequence encodes CASSLTLVGTDTQYF.

This clonotype occurred a few times. The chain couples TRBV7-2 to TRBJ1-6; TRBD1 matches at 7 bases. J was trimmed by 9 bases and V by 5 bases; bases with no gene match: 7. The germline CDR1 and CDR2 sequences are SGHTA and FQGNSA. The CDR3 spans 14 residues. In DNA, the CDR3 is TGTGCCAGCAGCAGTGGGACAGAGGGTTCACCCCTCCACTTT. It yields the protein CASSSGTEGSPLHF.

In its sample, this clonotype was seen a few times. The chain combines TRBV7-9 with TRBJ2-4; either TRBD1 or TRBD2 may fit D (6 bases each). Trimming shortened V by 6 bases and J by 5 bases, and 17 bases separated the two germline ends. The CDR3 loop spans 15 amino acids. Germline values: CDR1 SEHNR, CDR2 FQNEAQ (reference sequence). The CDR3 bases are TGTGCCAGCAGAGGGGGGTTCGGGGCCCAAAACATTCAGTACTTC. Residues: CASRGGFGAQNIQYF.

V is TRBV18 and J is TRBJ2-5; TRBD2 agrees at 12 bases. The CDR3 runs 19 residues. Per the germline V gene, CDR1 is KGHSH and CDR2 is LQKENI. With 4 bases clipped from V and 5 bases from J, the junction kept 17 bases outside the gene matches. CDR3: CASSQRPASGRAMMETQYF. The DNA for the CDR3 is TGTGCCAGCTCACAGCGCCCGGCTAGCGGGAGGGCTATGATGGAGACCCAGTACTTC.

The chain is built from TRBV6-2 or TRBV6-3 and TRBJ2-5, with 8 bases identical to TRBD2. This CDR3 spans 15 amino acids. V gave up 4 bases and J gave up 2 bases; unmatched junction bases: 6. Germline-derived CDR1 and CDR2 are MNHEY and SVGEGT. CDR3 DNA sequence: TGTGCCAGCAGTTGGAGCGGGAGTTATCAAGAGACCCAGTACTTC. Protein sequence: CASSWSGSYQETQYF.

The V gene is TRBV12-3 or TRBV12-4, the J gene TRBJ1-3; D is unclear. The CDR3 extends over 13 amino acids. V gave up 3 bases and J gave up 1 base, with 4 bases separating them. CDR3: CASSFQSGNTIYF. CDR3 coding DNA: TGTGCCAGCAGTTTCCAGTCTGGAAACACCATATATTTT.

The sample holds a few counts of this clonotype. The CDR3: CASSSGQGSTDTQYF. The DNA of the CDR3 is TGCGCCAGCAGCTCAGGACAGGGGTCAACAGATACGCAGTATTTT. The chain couples TRBV5-1 to TRBJ2-3; 9 bases match TRBD1. From germline, CDR1 is SGHRS and CDR2 YFSETQ. J was trimmed by 3 bases and V by 3 bases; bases with no gene match: 5. There are 15 residues in the CDR3.

This clonotype came up a few times. This chain connects TRBV28 to TRBJ1-5, with D perhaps matching TRBD1 (5 bases). Germline V gives CDR1 MDHEN, CDR2 SYDVKM. V was trimmed by 6 bases and J by 7 bases, leaving 13 bases between them. This CDR3 has 13 residues. The CDR3 protein is CASRSQRGQPQHF. The CDR3 DNA reads as TGTGCCAGCAGGAGTCAAAGGGGCCAGCCCCAGCATTTT.

Details on this clonotype: At one end, the junction sequence differs from germline, possibly due to a read error. The gene calls are TRBV4-1 and TRBJ2-5; D is undetermined. Per the germline V gene, CDR1 is MGHRA and CDR2 is YSYEKL. The length of the CDR3 is 15 residues. The CDR3 sequence is CARSPRHTYQETQYF. The CDR3 coding sequence is TGTGCCAGGAGCCCTCGGCACACGTACCAAGAGACCCAGTACTTC.

About this clonotype: Being one base from a much bigger clone, this may be a read error. The chain recombines TRBV6-5 with TRBJ2-7; D is possibly TRBD1 (6 bases). Germline V gene data show CDR1 as MNHEY and CDR2 as SVGAGI. V lost 5 bases to trimming and J lost 0 bases, with 8 bases between them. This CDR3 spans 13 amino acids. This CDR3 reads CASSNRASYEQYF. CDR3 sequence (DNA): TGTGCCAGCAGTAACAGGGCCTCCTACGAGCAGTACTTC.

The rearrangement uses TRBV11-2 and TRBJ2-3; 8 bases line up with TRBD2. With V trimmed by 2 bases and J by 2 bases, 12 bases remained unmatched. In germline, CDR1 is SGHAT, CDR2 FQNNGV. This CDR3 spans 18 amino acids. CDR3 bases: TGTGCCAGCAGCTTAACCCCTGGGAGCGGGAGTATCACAGATACGCAGTATTTT. It is translated as CASSLTPGSGSITDTQYF.

The rearrangement joins TRBV5-1 to TRBJ1-2, with 8 nucleotides matching TRBD1. This CDR3 spans 15 amino acids. CDR1 is SGHRS and CDR2 is YFSETQ in the germline V gene. V shed 2 bases, J shed 8 bases, and the junction held 11 bases outside the gene matches. CDR3 in amino acids: CASSFGQGGLGGYTF. DNA of the CDR3: TGCGCCAGCAGCTTCGGACAGGGCGGCCTTGGCGGCTACACCTTC.